This T cell receptor beta chain stems from a study of T-cell reconstitution after alpha-beta-depleted transplantation in children. The TCRbeta library was prepared with unique molecular identifiers. TCRdb independently ran MiXCR on the PCR reads; one entry per CDR3 protein. The data show about 610,000 distinct CDR3 sequences, with 10% seen just once and 4% to 5% held by the top ten. This clonotype was seen only a few times. Per germline, CDR1 DFQATT and CDR2 SNEGSKA (reference sequence). This CDR3 contains 15 residues. Between the trimmed V and J ends, which lost 5 bases and 0 bases, there was a span of 14 bases.

The source is a human donor who donated a stem cell graft to a child with acute myeloid leukemia. Specimen: PBMCs from the stem cell graft donor, collected from the stem cell graft. The chain carries TRBV20-1 and TRBJ2-1; D uncertain. CDR3 in DNA: TGCAGTGCTCCTCTTACTTCCAGCTCCTACAATGAGCAGTTCTTC. Its translation: CSAPLTSSSYNEQFF.